Here is one T cell receptor beta chain with its context. This sample was included in a study of blood T cell repertoires in COVID-19. Method: immunoSEQ multiplex PCR; TCRdb's copy keeps in-frame clones and lacks some. This sample has 300,000 or so clones, with around 92% found just once. Trimming left V 5 bases short and J 6 bases short, with 22 bases between. The CDR3 runs 16 residues. Per germline, CDR1 SGHTA and CDR2 FQGNSA. Material for sequencing was PBMCs or T cells enriched from blood (not recorded which). The gene calls are TRBV7-2 and TRBJ1-2; perhaps TRBD1 as D (6 bases). This receptor was identified in a woman between 50 and 59 years old who had been exposed to COVID-19. CDR3 DNA sequence: TGTGCCAGCAGCCCCAGGAGCCCAGGGGCGGGGGATGGCTACACCTTC. As protein: CASSPRSPGAGDGYTF.